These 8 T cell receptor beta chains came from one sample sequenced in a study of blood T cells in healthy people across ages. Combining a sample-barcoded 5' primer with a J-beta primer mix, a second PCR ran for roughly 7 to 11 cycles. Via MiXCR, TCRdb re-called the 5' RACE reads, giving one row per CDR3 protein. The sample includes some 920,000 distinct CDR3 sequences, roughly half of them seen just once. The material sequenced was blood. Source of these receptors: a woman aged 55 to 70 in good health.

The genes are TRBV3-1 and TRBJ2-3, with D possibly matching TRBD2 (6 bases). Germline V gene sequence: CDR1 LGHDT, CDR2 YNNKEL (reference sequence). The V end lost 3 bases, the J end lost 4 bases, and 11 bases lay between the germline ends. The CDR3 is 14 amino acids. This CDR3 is CASSHLATADTQYF. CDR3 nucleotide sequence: TGTGCCAGCAGCCACCTAGCGACGGCAGATACGCAGTATTTT.

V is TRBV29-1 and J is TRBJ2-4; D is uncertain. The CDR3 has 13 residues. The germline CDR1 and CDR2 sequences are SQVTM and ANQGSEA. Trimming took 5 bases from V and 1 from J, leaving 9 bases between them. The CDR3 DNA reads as TGCAGCGTTTTCGACAACGCCAAAAACATTCAGTACTTC. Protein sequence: CSVFDNAKNIQYF.

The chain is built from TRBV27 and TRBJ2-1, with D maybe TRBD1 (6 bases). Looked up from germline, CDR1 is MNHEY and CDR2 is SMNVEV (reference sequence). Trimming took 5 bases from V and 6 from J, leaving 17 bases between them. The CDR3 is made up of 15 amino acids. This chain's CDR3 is CASSPRTAKGNEQFF. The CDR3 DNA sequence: TGTGCCAGCAGTCCCCGGACAGCAAAAGGCAATGAGCAGTTCTTC.

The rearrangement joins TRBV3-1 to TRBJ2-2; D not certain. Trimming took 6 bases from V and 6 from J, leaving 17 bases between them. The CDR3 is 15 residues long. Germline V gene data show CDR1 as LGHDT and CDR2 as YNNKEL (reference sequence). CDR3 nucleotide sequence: TGTGCCAGCAGTGGAGCTGAAGGAGTCCCCGGGGAGCTGTTTTTT. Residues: CASSGAEGVPGELFF. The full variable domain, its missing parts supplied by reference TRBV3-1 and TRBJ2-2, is DTAVSQTPKYLVTQMGNDKSIKCEQNLGHDTMYWYKQDSKKFLKIMFSYNNKELIINETVPNRFSPKSPDKAHLNLHINSLELGDSAVYFCASSGAEGVPGELFFGEGSRLTVL.

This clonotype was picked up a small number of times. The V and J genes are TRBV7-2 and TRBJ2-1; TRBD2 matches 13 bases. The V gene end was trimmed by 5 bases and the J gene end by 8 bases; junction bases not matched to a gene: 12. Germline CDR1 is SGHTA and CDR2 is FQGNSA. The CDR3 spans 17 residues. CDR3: CASSPRRGTSGIYEQFF. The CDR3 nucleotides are TGTGCCAGCAGCCCTCGGCGGGGGACTAGCGGGATCTATGAGCAGTTCTTC.

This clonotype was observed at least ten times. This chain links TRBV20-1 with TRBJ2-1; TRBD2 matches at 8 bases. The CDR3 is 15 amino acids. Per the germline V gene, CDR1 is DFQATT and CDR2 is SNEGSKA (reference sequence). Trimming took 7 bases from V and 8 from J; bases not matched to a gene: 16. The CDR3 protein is CSVTKASGSPDEQFF. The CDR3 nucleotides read TGCAGTGTCACTAAGGCCAGCGGGAGTCCCGATGAGCAGTTCTTC.

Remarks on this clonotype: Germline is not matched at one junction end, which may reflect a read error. The CDR3 sequence is CASSQTRGYDYTF. The CDR3 region has the DNA TGCGCCAGCAGCCAAACTCGGGGCTATGACTACACCTTC. The chain joins TRBV4-1 to TRBJ1-2; a weak D match, TRBD1 (5 bases). The CDR3 loop spans 13 amino acids. Germline CDR1 MGHRA, CDR2 YSYEKL.

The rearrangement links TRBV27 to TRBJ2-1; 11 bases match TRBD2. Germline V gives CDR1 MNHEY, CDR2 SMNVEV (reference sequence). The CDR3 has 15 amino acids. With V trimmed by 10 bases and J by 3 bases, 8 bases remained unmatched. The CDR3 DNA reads TGTGCCACCTCAACAGGGACTAGCGGCTACAATGAGCAGTTCTTC. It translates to CATSTGTSGYNEQFF.